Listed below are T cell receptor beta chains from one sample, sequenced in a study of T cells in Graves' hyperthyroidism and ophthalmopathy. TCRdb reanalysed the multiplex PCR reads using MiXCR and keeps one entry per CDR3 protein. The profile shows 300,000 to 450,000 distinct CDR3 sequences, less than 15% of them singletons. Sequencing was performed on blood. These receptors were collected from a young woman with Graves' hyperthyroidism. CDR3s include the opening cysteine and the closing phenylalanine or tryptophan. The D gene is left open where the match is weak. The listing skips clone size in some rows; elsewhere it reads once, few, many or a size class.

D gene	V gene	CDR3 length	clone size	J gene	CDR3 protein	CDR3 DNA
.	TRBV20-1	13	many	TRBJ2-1	CSATGLSYNEQFF	TGCAGTGCCACGGGGCTCTCCTACAATGAGCAGTTCTTC
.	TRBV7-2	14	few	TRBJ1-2	CASSPGYIGYGYTF	TGTGCCAGCAGTCCAGGGTATATTGGCTATGGCTACACCTTC
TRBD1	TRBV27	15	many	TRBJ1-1	CASSLRRGLDTEAFF	TGTGCCAGCAGTTTACGGAGGGGGCTGGACACTGAAGCTTTCTTT
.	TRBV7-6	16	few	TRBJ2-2	CASSLEAGPNTGELFF	TGTGCCAGCAGCTTAGAAGCAGGGCCGAACACCGGGGAGCTGTTTTTT
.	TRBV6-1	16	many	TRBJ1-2	CASSKGGQRANYGYTF	TGTGCCAGCAGTAAAGGTGGGCAGAGAGCTAACTATGGCTACACCTTC
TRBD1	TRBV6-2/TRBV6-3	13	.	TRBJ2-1	CASSGTVYNEQFF	TGTGCCAGCTCCGGGACAGTTTACAATGAGCAGTTCTTC
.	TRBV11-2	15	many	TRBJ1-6	CASSLSADYNSPLHF	TGTGCCAGCAGCTTATCGGCAGACTATAATTCACCCCTCCACTTT
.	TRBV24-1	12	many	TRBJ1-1	CATSDPGTEAFF	TGTGCCACCAGTGACCCCGGAACTGAAGCTTTCTTT
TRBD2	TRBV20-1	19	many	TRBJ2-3	CSAIRSGLAGAISTDTQYF	TGCAGTGCTATCCGCTCTGGACTAGCGGGGGCGATTAGCACAGATACGCAGTATTTT
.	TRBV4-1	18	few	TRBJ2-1	CASSQDISRRISYNEQFF	TGCGCCAGCAGCCAAGATATTTCTAGGCGGATCTCCTACAATGAGCAGTTCTTC
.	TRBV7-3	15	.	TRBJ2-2	CASSPTGPNTGELFF	TGTGCCAGCAGCCCCACGGGGCCCAACACCGGGGAGCTGTTTTTT
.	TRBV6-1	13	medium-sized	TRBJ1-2	CASSPSLNYGYTF	TGTGCCAGCTCCCCGTCACTTAACTATGGCTACACCTTC
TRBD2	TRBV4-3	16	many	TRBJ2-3	CASSRSLAGVSDTQYF	TGCGCCAGCAGCCGAAGTCTAGCGGGAGTCTCAGATACGCAGTATTTT
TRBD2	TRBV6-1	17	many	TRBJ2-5	CASRSNRLAGGPGAQYF	TGTGCCAGCAGATCGAACCGACTAGCGGGAGGCCCCGGGGCCCAGTACTTC
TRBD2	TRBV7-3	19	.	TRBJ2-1	CASSSSGTSGMGKRNEQFF	TGTGCCAGCAGCTCCTCCGGGACTAGCGGGATGGGTAAAAGGAATGAGCAGTTCTTC